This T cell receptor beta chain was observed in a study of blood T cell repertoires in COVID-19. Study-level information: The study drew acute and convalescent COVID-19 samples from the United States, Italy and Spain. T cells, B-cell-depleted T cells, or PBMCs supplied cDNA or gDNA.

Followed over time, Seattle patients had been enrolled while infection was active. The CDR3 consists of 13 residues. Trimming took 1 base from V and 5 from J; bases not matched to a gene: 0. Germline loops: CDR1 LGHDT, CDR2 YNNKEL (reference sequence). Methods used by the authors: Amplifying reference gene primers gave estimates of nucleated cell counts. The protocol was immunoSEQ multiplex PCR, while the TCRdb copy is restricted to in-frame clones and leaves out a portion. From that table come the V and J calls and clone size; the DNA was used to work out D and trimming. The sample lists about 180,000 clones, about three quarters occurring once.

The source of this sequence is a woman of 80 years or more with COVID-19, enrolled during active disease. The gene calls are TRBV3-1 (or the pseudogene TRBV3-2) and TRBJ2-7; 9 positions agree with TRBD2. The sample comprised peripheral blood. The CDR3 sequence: CASSQGGGDEQYF. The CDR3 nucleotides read TGTGCCAGCAGCCAAGGCGGGGGGGACGAGCAGTACTTC.